The clone carrying this T cell receptor (beta chain) has just a few counts. The target antigen is unknown. The record originates from a study of cytomegalovirus exposure and HLA in healthy donors. Findings and limits, study-wide: Rare TCR sequences predominated, though certain public TCRs were found in many donors.

This CDR3 spans 18 amino acids. Germline V gives CDR1 PRHDT, CDR2 FYEKMQ (reference sequence). The V end lost 1 base, the J end lost 5 bases, and 21 bases lay between the germline ends. PCR used 60 Vbeta primers and 13 Jbeta primers. Profiled with immunoSEQ multiplex PCR; TCRdb holds only in-frame clones, not every one. The top ten clones hold around 0.7% of a sample with approximately 140,000 clones, roughly 79% of them seen once. The clonotype originates from a young man in good health and CMV-seronegative. The sequenced sample consisted of PBMCs. The V and J genes are TRBV13 and TRBJ1-3; tentative D call: TRBD1 (5 bases). CDR3 DNA sequence: TGTGCCAGCAGCTTAGTGGGGGGACGGATTGATGGGCGAAACACCATATATTTT. Its protein is CASSLVGGRIDGRNTIYF.